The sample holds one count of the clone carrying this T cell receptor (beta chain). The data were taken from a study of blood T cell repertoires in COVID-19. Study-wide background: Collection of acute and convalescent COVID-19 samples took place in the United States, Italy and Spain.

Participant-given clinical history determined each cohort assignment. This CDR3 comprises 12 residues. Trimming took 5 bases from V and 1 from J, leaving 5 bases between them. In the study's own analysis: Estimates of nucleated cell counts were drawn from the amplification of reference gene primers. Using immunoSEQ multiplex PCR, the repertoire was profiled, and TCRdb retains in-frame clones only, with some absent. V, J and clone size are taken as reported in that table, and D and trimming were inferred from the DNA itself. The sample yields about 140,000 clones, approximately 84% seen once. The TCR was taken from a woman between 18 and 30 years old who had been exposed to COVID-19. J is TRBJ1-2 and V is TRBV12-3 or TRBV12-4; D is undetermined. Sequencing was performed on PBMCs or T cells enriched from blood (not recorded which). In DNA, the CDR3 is TGTGCCAGCAGTCTTAGTAACTATGGCTACACCTTC. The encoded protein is CASSLSNYGYTF.